This TCR beta chain was captured by sequencing in a study of a mutant IDH1 vaccine in newly diagnosed glioma (dated by TCRdb to about 2021). As for the study more broadly: Vaccination began 4-6 weeks after radiotherapy alone, or alongside temozolomide cycles in the chemotherapy-containing groups. The roughly 32 treated patients were roughly 62% male and around 40% female, with a mean age of approximately 38 years. Before enrollment, patients had received standard therapy of radiotherapy alone, temozolomide alone, or radiochemotherapy with temozolomide; most received the combination. Visit V12 was the week-35 safety follow-up and visit V13 was the week-47 end of study. Peripheral blood was drawn at six visits: V03 (baseline), V05, V07, V10, V12 and V13. Longitudinal TCRB deep sequencing was done for 25 to 30 treated patients, wherever samples were available for exploratory analyses.

This sample's time point label indicates: week 35, safety follow-up. Every vaccine dose consisted of 300 ug of a 20-mer mutant IDH1 peptide in Montanide, administered subcutaneously together with topical imiquimod. Patients received eight vaccinations in weeks 1, 3, 5, 7, 11, 15, 19 and 23, corresponding to visits V03 through V10. All donors had newly diagnosed IDH1-mutant astrocytomas of WHO grade 3 or 4 that showed loss of nuclear ATRX. The samples were drawn from NOA16, a multicentre, single-arm, open-label phase I trial in Germany that tested a mutant IDH1 peptide vaccine in humans for the first time. Genomic DNA for TCRB sequencing was extracted from EDTA blood using the DNeasy Blood and Tissue Kit. The method was the immunoSEQ multiplex PCR assay. Rearranged TCR beta chain sequences were amplified using the hsTCRB Kit according to the manufacturer's protocol. An Illumina MiSeq was used to sequence the TCRB libraries. The authors processed their data as follows. The kit vendor's proprietary platform handled demultiplexing, trimming and gene mapping. In its TCRdb copy, this immuneACCESS table keeps in-frame sequences only and misses some clones. Where compared with another copy, unresolved V genes explain less than half of these, and the others have no known cause. Clone size and the V and J calls come from that table; the DNA yielded D and trimming. For this sample there are around 44,000 clones; around four fifths appear just once. Around 6.7% of the sample goes to the ten largest clones.

The paper as a whole reports these results and caveats: The authors noted that analyses of patient blood samples could not be reproduced because of sample limitations. Changes in the top peripheral T cell clonotypes picked up by TCRB sequencing did not appear to be linked to pseudoprogression. Availability determined which PBMC samples were chosen for TCRB deep sequencing. Across multiple MHC alleles, vaccine-induced immune responses were seen in around 93% of patients.

Ends trimmed: V by 4 bases, J by 6 bases; bases unmatched to a gene: 6. Reading from cysteine to phenylalanine, the CDR3 counts 15 amino acids. Only CDR3 DNA remains: 45 bases, in frame from the first base. CDR1 is given as SEHNR and CDR2 as FQNEAQ, both from the germline V gene (reference sequence). As concerns this clone: Its antigen specificity is not known. Per-base qualities were not stored, and no clone one base away is much larger.

The receptor chain draws on TRBV7-9 and TRBJ1-5; TRBD1 agrees with 10 junctional bases. Here the sequenced sample was PBMCs, taken from a glioma patient whose treatment included an IDH1 peptide vaccine. The clonotype comes from a man in his forties with glioma. The nucleotide sequence reads TGTGCCAGCAGCTACGGACAGGGGGGGTCTCAGCCCCAGCATTTT. This codes for CASSYGQGGSQPQHF.